The rows below give T cell receptor beta chains drawn from one sample of a study of HIV-infected patients and healthy controls. TCRdb re-called the 5' RACE reads through MiXCR, storing one row per CDR3 protein. This sample has 70,000 or so distinct CDR3 sequences, with around 17% found just once. Sequencing used CD4+ T cells from blood. These receptors all stem from a human donor in good health. The CDR3 runs from the conserved cysteine through the conserved F or W.

TRBJ2-5 TRBV19 CASSKAIKGAGETQYF
TRBJ2-3 TRBV12-3/TRBV12-4 CASSLGQGFGTQYF
TRBJ2-1 TRBV9 CASSVEGEQFF
TRBJ1-5 TRBV12-5 CASALTGDHQPQHF
TRBJ1-2 TRBV9 CASSPYSGRAPIHGYTF
TRBJ2-1 TRBV20-1 CSARDLAGVINEQFF
TRBJ2-7 TRBV6-2/TRBV6-3 CASSYPVNTPSYEQYF
TRBJ1-2 TRBV12-3/TRBV12-4 CASRKSGQGNYGYTF
TRBJ1-5 TRBV25-1 CASSEQVPLPQHF
TRBJ2-7 TRBV28 CASRSGRPPYEQYF
TRBJ2-3 TRBV5-1 CASSLVAGIGTDTQYF
TRBJ2-1 TRBV24-1 CATSANRARSNEQFF
TRBJ1-2 TRBV6-2/TRBV6-3 CASSSRTSNGYTF
TRBJ1-2 TRBV20-1 CSARAQGIFYGYTF
TRBJ1-2 TRBV19 CASSMGRGTEFYGYTF
TRBJ2-2 TRBV7-2 CASSLDRGPSTGELFF